This T cell receptor (beta chain) was identified during a study of T cell responses to AZD1222 COVID-19 vaccine. Per germline, CDR1 KGHSH and CDR2 LQKENI. V lost 1 base and J lost 0, with 10 bases in between. This CDR3 spans 16 amino acids. Clones were sequenced by immunoSEQ multiplex PCR, and TCRdb holds only the in-frame ones, with some missing. This sample carries around 140,000 clones, almost 95% of them seen once, and the ten largest clones take about a tenth. The sequenced sample was peripheral blood, obtained 28 days after the second AZD1222 dose. The rearrangement uses TRBV18 and TRBJ1-3; D is perhaps TRBD1 (5 bases). The receptor was isolated from an adult who received the AZD1222 COVID-19 vaccine. The CDR3 loop is CASSPQGPSSGNTIYF. In DNA form, the CDR3 reads TGTGCCAGCTCACCACAGGGGCCAAGCTCTGGAAACACCATATATTTT. The variable domain in full, completed from reference TRBV18 and TRBJ1-3, reads NAGVMQNPRHLVRRRGQEARLRCSPMKGHSHVYWYRQLPEEGLKFMVYLQKENIIDESGMPKERFSAEFPKEGPSILRIQQVVRGDSAAYFCASSPQGPSSGNTIYFGEGSWLTVV.